This TCR beta chain comes out of a study of post-analysis software for immune sequencing data. Whole-study results and caveats: In patients, TRBV5-6, TRBV5-1 and TRBV20-1 belonged to roughly 5 TRBV segments found more frequently than in controls. Samples sharing a preparation batch grouped tightly together when assessed by F measure.

About this clonotype: Its antigen is unknown.

V dropped 4 bases and J dropped 5; count of bases not matched to a gene: 6. CDR1 SGHTA and CDR2 FQGNSA come from the germline V gene. The CDR3 loop spans 15 amino acids. Unique molecular identifiers featured in each of the TCR beta cDNA libraries. TCRdb processed the PCR reads anew with MiXCR; each CDR3 protein has one entry. The sample has 820,000 or so distinct CDR3 sequences, approximately 53% seen once. The rearrangement uses TRBV7-2 and TRBJ2-3; TRBD1 aligns across 10 bases. The sequenced material came from blood. The clonotype comes from a girl aged 10 to 17 with multiple sclerosis. CDR3 nucleotides: TGTGCCAGCAGCTCCGGGACAGGGGATCAAGATACGCAGTATTTT. It codes for CASSSGTGDQDTQYF.